The 19 T cell receptor beta chains below come from one sample, sequenced in a study of OX40 agonist ivuxolimab in advanced cancers. Measured with immunoSEQ multiplex PCR; TCRdb has only the in-frame clones, and not every one. The table lists over 55,000 clones, 91% of them singletons. This specimen was CD4+ or CD8+ T cells sorted from blood, taken in a trial of the OX40 agonist ivuxolimab. The receptors shown here come from an adult with an advanced solid tumor such as melanoma, head and neck, liver or kidney cancer.

The gene calls are TRBV7-2 and TRBJ2-7; 7 nucleotides match TRBD2. The germline CDR1 and CDR2 sequences are SGHTA and FQGNSA. This CDR3 has 16 residues. Trimming took 5 bases from V and 2 from J; bases not matched to a gene: 12. Written as DNA, the CDR3 is TGTGCCAGCAGCCTGTACAGTGAGCGGGGTACCTACGAGCAGTACTTC. Protein product: CASSLYSERGTYEQYF.

This rearrangement joins TRBV28 to TRBJ2-7; the D gene is possibly TRBD1 (5 bases). Germline V gene data show CDR1 as MDHEN and CDR2 as SYDVKM. CDR3 length: 14 amino acids. V was shortened by 2 bases and J by 9 bases, with 17 bases between the two germline ends. CDR3 protein: CASSLIPHQGGQYF. The CDR3 region has the DNA TGTGCCAGCAGTTTAATCCCCCATCAGGGCGGGCAGTACTTC.

J is TRBJ1-1 and V is TRBV19; D is undetermined. Germline CDR1 is LNHDA and CDR2 is SQIVND (reference sequence). This CDR3 spans 13 amino acids. V lost 5 bases and J lost 0, with 7 bases in between. The CDR3 is CASSPSMNTEAFF. CDR3 nucleotide sequence: TGTGCCAGTAGTCCTTCTATGAACACTGAAGCTTTCTTT.

Worth noting for this clone: The sample contains more than one DNA sequence encoding this CDR3. The CDR3 DNA reads as TGTGCCAGCAGTTACGTGGGACAGGGCACAGATACGCAGTATTTT. Translation gives CASSYVGQGTDTQYF. The chain combines TRBV6-6 with TRBJ2-3, with 8 bases that match TRBD1. This CDR3 comprises 15 residues. With V trimmed by 2 bases and J by 1 base, 2 bases remained unmatched. The germline gives CDR1 MNHNY, CDR2 SVGAGI (reference sequence).

This rearrangement joins TRBV5-4 to TRBJ2-3, with D perhaps TRBD1 or TRBD2 (5 bases each). Germline V gene sequence: CDR1 SGHNT, CDR2 YYREEE (reference sequence). CDR3 size: 15 residues. With 4 bases removed from V and 0 bases from J, the gap between germline ends came to 12 bases. The CDR3, as DNA: TGTGCCAGCAGCGGGGGAGTAACTAGCACAGATACGCAGTATTTT. This translates into CASSGGVTSTDTQYF.

V and J are TRBV5-5 and TRBJ1-2; the D is unclear. Germline V gene lookup returns CDR1 SGHKS and CDR2 YYEKEE (reference sequence). The CDR3 totals 13 residues. Trimming took off 1 base at V and 6 bases at J, with 10 bases between the two ends. The DNA for the CDR3 is TGTGCCAGCAGCTTGTTTGGTCAGCATGGCTACACCTTC. It codes for CASSLFGQHGYTF.

This clone appeared once. The chain joins TRBV30 to TRBJ1-2; D might be TRBD1 (6 bases). The CDR3 runs to 11 residues. CDR1 and CDR2 (germline): GTSNPN, SVGIG (reference sequence). The V and J ends lost 7 bases and 2 bases respectively, with 8 bases between them. DNA for the CDR3: TGTGCCTCAGGGGTAAACTATGGCTACACCTTC. It specifies CASGVNYGYTF.

This chain connects TRBV2 to TRBJ1-1; weak D call: TRBD1 (5 bases). Between the trimmed V and J ends, which lost 8 bases and 1 base, there was a span of 11 bases. The CDR3 has 13 residues. Germline V gives CDR1 SNHLY, CDR2 FYNNEI. CDR3 residues: CASHGDGNTEAFF. In DNA form, the CDR3 reads TGTGCCAGCCATGGGGACGGGAACACTGAAGCTTTCTTT.

This clone was observed a few times. This chain connects TRBV5-6 to TRBJ2-7, with D unclear. Germline V gene sequence: CDR1 SGHDT, CDR2 YYEEEE. Trimming pared 1 base from V and 4 bases from J, leaving 9 bases between. The CDR3 has 13 residues. The CDR3 region is CASSLNTRYEQYF. The CDR3, as DNA: TGTGCCAGCAGCTTGAATACCCGATACGAGCAGTACTTC.

CDR3 DNA sequence: TGCAGCGTTATGGGGCGCAGGGGAGGCACCGGGGAGCTGTTTTTT. It translates to CSVMGRRGGTGELFF. The rearrangement joins TRBV29-1 to TRBJ2-2; D tentatively fits TRBD1 or TRBD2 (6 bases each). CDR1 and CDR2 (germline): SQVTM, ANQGSEA. V dropped 5 bases and J dropped 4 bases, with 17 bases sitting between them. CDR3 length: 15 amino acids.

The CDR3 loop is CASSPGTSGRAPEQFF. Here the CDR3 DNA reads TGTGCCAGCAGCCCCGGGACTAGCGGGAGGGCCCCTGAGCAGTTCTTC. The gene calls are TRBV2 and TRBJ2-1; 16 nucleotides align to TRBD2. Germline-derived CDR1 and CDR2 are SNHLY and FYNNEI. The ends lost 6 bases at V and 9 bases at J; junction bases unmatched: 8. The CDR3 extends over 16 amino acids. The entire variable domain, with the rest obtained from reference TRBV2 and TRBJ2-1, is as follows: EPEVTQTPSHQVTQMGQEVILRCVPISNHLYFYWYRQILGQKVEFLVSFYNNEISEKSEIFDDQFSVERPDGSNFTLKIRSTKLEDSAMYFCASSPGTSGRAPEQFFGPGTRLTVL.

The chain links TRBV7-8 to TRBJ2-7, with D possibly called TRBD1 or TRBD2 (5 bases each). Trimming took off 3 bases at V and 3 bases at J, with 12 bases between the two ends. The CDR3 sequence is 14 residues long. From germline, CDR1 is SGHVS and CDR2 FQNEAQ. Written as DNA, the CDR3 is TGTGCCAGCAGCTTCCGGGACGGAAACTACGAGCAGTACTTC. This sequence encodes CASSFRDGNYEQYF.

The V and J genes are TRBV6-6 and TRBJ2-7, with TRBD1 matching 8 bases. The CDR3 is 15 amino acids. Germline V gene data show CDR1 as MNHNY and CDR2 as SVGAGI (reference sequence). V trimming: 5 bases; J trimming: 3 bases; junction bases outside the gene matches: 9. The chain's CDR3 is CASSNPGQGHYEQYF. The CDR3 DNA reads as TGTGCCAGCAGTAACCCCGGACAGGGTCACTACGAGCAGTACTTC.

The V and J genes are TRBV9 and TRBJ1-4; weak D call: TRBD1 (5 bases). Per the germline V gene, CDR1 is SGDLS and CDR2 is YYNGEE. The V end was cut by 6 bases, the J end by 1 base, with 13 bases between. CDR3 length: 15 residues. CDR3 bases: TGTGCCAGCAATCTCCATGGGGGAACTAATGAAAAACTGTTTTTT. It codes for CASNLHGGTNEKLFF.

The rearrangement joins TRBV6-1 to TRBJ1-2; tentatively, D is TRBD1 (6 bases). Germline CDR1 is MNHNS and CDR2 is SASEGT. The ends were cut back, 6 bases at V and 3 bases at J, with 14 bases in the middle. The CDR3 is 14 residues long. The CDR3 loop reads CASRSAQGDYGYTF. The CDR3 coding sequence is TGTGCCAGCAGAAGTGCACAGGGCGACTATGGCTACACCTTC.

Notes on this clone: A junction end diverges from the germline sequence, so it may reflect a read error. The chain couples TRBV19 to TRBJ2-3; the D gene is possibly TRBD1 (5 bases). The CDR3 is 13 residues long. Germline values: CDR1 LNHDA, CDR2 SQIVND (reference sequence). The CDR3 spells CASSQGSTYTQYF. In DNA form, the CDR3 reads TGTGCCAGTAGTCAGGGCTCCACATATACGCAGTATTTT. Complete variable domain (other parts from reference TRBV19 and TRBJ2-3): DGGITQSPKYLFRKEGQNVTLSCEQNLNHDAMYWYRQDPGQGLRLIYYSQIVNDFQKGDIAEGYSVSREKKESFPLTVTSAQKNPTAFYLCASSQGSTYTQYFGPGTRLTVL.

This chain uses TRBV6-5 with TRBJ2-5; a possible D gene is TRBD2 (5 bases). V was pared by 8 bases and J by 2 bases, with 12 bases between. CDR3 length: 13 amino acids. Germline-derived CDR1 and CDR2 are MNHEY and SVGAGI. CDR3 in amino acids: CASLASGQETQYF. In DNA form, the CDR3 reads TGTGCCAGCTTAGCAAGCGGACAAGAGACCCAGTACTTC.

In its sample, this clone was seen once. V and J are TRBV9 and TRBJ2-3; the match to TRBD2 covers 9 bases. There are 16 residues in the CDR3. Germline V lookup: CDR1 SGDLS, CDR2 YYNGEE. With V trimmed by 1 base and J by 3 bases, 6 bases remained unmatched. The DNA for the CDR3 is TGTGCCAGCAGCGTATTTCCTAGCGGGGAGACAGATACGCAGTATTTT. The encoded protein is CASSVFPSGETDTQYF.

The chain couples TRBV11-2 to TRBJ1-1; D might be TRBD1 (5 bases). Germline lookup yields CDR1 SGHAT and CDR2 FQNNGV. V lost 6 bases to trimming and J lost 7 bases, with 6 bases between them. This CDR3 region has 10 residues. Written as DNA, the CDR3 is TGTGCCAGCAGAGACAGTGAAGCTTTCTTT. Its protein product is CASRDSEAFF.